This TCR beta chain originates from a study of T cell responses to AZD1222 COVID-19 vaccine. About the research overall: Second doses at about 4 or about 12 weeks were pooled. General study points: Along spike, vaccine-associated CD4 TCRs were found throughout, with dominance at 160-218 and 743-854. Only six people who got AZD1222 tested seropositive at baseline. Clonal diversity was possibly underestimated, and white British individuals and females predominated among donors.

The table came from immunoSEQ multiplex PCR; TCRdb's copy has only in-frame clones and leaves some out. The sample lists approximately 170,000 clones, just over 90% occurring once. The ends were cut back, 1 base at V and 7 bases at J, with 22 bases in the middle. This CDR3 region has 17 residues. CDR1 and CDR2 (germline): SGHKS, YYEKEE (reference sequence). As for this clone: What it recognizes is unknown.

The specimen was peripheral blood, collected on day 0 of AZD1222 vaccination. The receptor's source is an adult in good health. The chain links TRBV5-5 to TRBJ2-3; no definite D call. CDR3 sequence (DNA): TGTGCCAGCAGCTTGTTATGGTCACTTTCTTCCCCATATACGCAGTATTTT. This translates into CASSLLWSLSSPYTQYF.